Below, 31 T cell receptor beta chains from the same sample are listed, as sequenced in a study of T cells in Graves' hyperthyroidism and ophthalmopathy. Amplification of TCR beta CDR3 regions used RNA as the template. The HTBI set primed first-round TCR CDR3 RT-PCR. One entry per CDR3 protein, called by TCRdb with MiXCR from the multiplex PCR reads. The sample lists approximately 560,000 distinct CDR3 sequences, 15% to 19% occurring once. Sequenced sample: blood. The receptors derive from a woman between 25 and 40 years old with Graves' hyperthyroidism.

A remark on this clonotype: Being one base from a much bigger clone, this may be a read error. This rearrangement joins TRBV6-2 or TRBV6-3 to TRBJ2-3; D gene unclear. This CDR3 is built from 15 residues. Germline assignment: CDR1 MNHEY and CDR2 SVGEGT. The CDR3 nucleotides read TGTGCCAGCAGTTACTTAGGCCTAAGCACAGTTACGCAGTATTTT. This encodes CASSYLGLSTVTQYF.

This clonotype was seen ten or more times. This chain joins TRBV30 and TRBJ2-1; D possibly corresponds to TRBD2 (6 bases). This CDR3 contains 15 residues. Germline values: CDR1 GTSNPN, CDR2 SVGIG (reference sequence). V gave up 1 base and J gave up 6 bases, with 16 bases separating them. The CDR3 reads CAWSESGRRGNEQFF. The CDR3, as DNA: TGTGCCTGGAGTGAGAGCGGGCGGAGGGGCAATGAGCAGTTCTTC.

In regard to this clonotype: A read error may produce the germline difference seen at one junction end. The V gene is TRBV7-9, the J gene TRBJ2-2, with 7 bases that match TRBD1. This CDR3 is 15 amino acids long. Germline V gene lookup returns CDR1 SEHNR and CDR2 FQNEAQ (reference sequence). The CDR3 DNA reads as TGTGCCAACAGCAAGACGACAGGGAGCGGCGGGGAGCTGTTTTTT. This codes for CANSKTTGSGGELFF.

This clonotype occurred many times. For the CDR3, the DNA is TGTGCCAGCAGCTTAGTGCCAGGGAAGAAATTGGATTACGAGCAGTACTTC. As protein: CASSLVPGKKLDYEQYF. The chain has TRBV7-9 and TRBJ2-7, with D maybe TRBD1 (5 bases). The CDR3 loop spans 17 amino acids. V shed 1 base and J shed 4 bases, with 20 bases lying between them. Germline V gives CDR1 SEHNR, CDR2 FQNEAQ (reference sequence).

This clonotype was observed a few times. The rearrangement uses TRBV29-1 and TRBJ2-7; unclear D gene. The germline V gene encodes CDR1 SQVTM and CDR2 ANQGSEA. Trimming removed 1 base at V and 3 bases at J, with 4 bases between. The CDR3 is made up of 11 amino acids. In DNA form, the CDR3 reads TGCAGCGTTGAAGTTAACTACGAGCAGTACTTC. This codes for CSVEVNYEQYF.

This clonotype was seen repeatedly, ten times or more. The chain couples TRBV11-2 to TRBJ1-2; no clear D. Germline V gene sequence: CDR1 SGHAT, CDR2 FQNNGV. This CDR3 has 14 amino acids. Trimming stripped 5 bases from V and 8 bases from J, with 18 bases between. The CDR3 coding sequence is TGTGCCAGCAGCAACTCCCCCGGGGTAGGGGGCTACACCTTC. Protein product: CASSNSPGVGGYTF.

This clonotype was detected once. This chain connects TRBV24-1 to TRBJ2-3; possible D gene TRBD1, 6 bases. V was trimmed by 6 bases and J by 9 bases, leaving 15 bases between them. CDR1 is KGHDR and CDR2 is SFDVKD in the germline V gene. The CDR3 length is 13 residues. CDR3 residues: CATSSGAGKTQYF. The CDR3 DNA follows: TGTGCCACCAGTTCAGGGGCAGGGAAGACGCAGTATTTT.

This clonotype was observed at least ten times. V usage is TRBV7-9 and J usage is TRBJ2-7; D may match TRBD1 or TRBD2 (6 bases each). The CDR3 spans 15 residues. V was shortened by 6 bases and J by 5 bases, with 20 bases between the two germline ends. In germline, CDR1 is SEHNR, CDR2 FQNEAQ (reference sequence). The CDR3 protein is CASRITGARANEQYF. The CDR3 DNA sequence: TGTGCCAGCAGGATTACGGGGGCCAGGGCGAACGAGCAGTACTTC.

This clonotype was detected only a few times. This chain joins TRBV19 and TRBJ2-3, with D possibly TRBD2 on 6 matching bases. This CDR3 is built from 15 residues. The germline V gene encodes CDR1 LNHDA and CDR2 SQIVND (reference sequence). The ends were cut back, 7 bases at V and 0 bases at J, with 14 bases in the middle. The CDR3 region is CASKLVAASTDTQYF. The CDR3 DNA is TGTGCCAGTAAGCTTGTAGCGGCTAGCACAGATACGCAGTATTTT. Filled out from reference TRBV19 and TRBJ2-3, the complete variable domain reads DGGITQSPKYLFRKEGQNVTLSCEQNLNHDAMYWYRQDPGQGLRLIYYSQIVNDFQKGDIAEGYSVSREKKESFPLTVTSAQKNPTAFYLCASKLVAASTDTQYFGPGTRLTVL.

This clonotype was observed a handful of times. Possible read error: a much larger clone is one base away. This chain uses TRBV30 with TRBJ2-2; D not certain. V was clipped by 0 bases and J by 6 bases, with 5 bases between them. This CDR3 is built from 12 residues. Germline CDR1 GTSNPN, CDR2 SVGIG (reference sequence). The CDR3 DNA sequence: TGTGCCTGGAGTGTAGGCGCCGGGGAGCTGTTTTTT. Its translation: CAWSVGAGELFF.

The chain joins TRBV20-1 to TRBJ1-5, with D maybe TRBD1 (5 bases). CDR1 DFQATT and CDR2 SNEGSKA come from the germline V gene (reference sequence). Trimming removed 2 bases from V and 3 bases from J, with 20 bases in between. This CDR3 has 17 residues. As DNA, the CDR3 is TGCAGTGCTAGATCCAGCAGGGACGGCGCCATCAATCAGCCCCAGCATTTT. Translation gives CSARSSRDGAINQPQHF.

This clonotype was seen only a few times. The chain is built from TRBV20-1 and TRBJ2-3; D unresolved. CDR1 DFQATT and CDR2 SNEGSKA come from the germline V gene (reference sequence). The CDR3 loop spans 14 amino acids. V lost 6 bases to trimming and J lost 2 bases, with 15 bases between them. CDR3 sequence (DNA): TGCAGTGCCACATTAGCCGGATACACAGATACGCAGTATTTT. It yields the protein CSATLAGYTDTQYF.

Note on this clonotype: Just one base apart from a much larger clone, this may be a read error. The V and J genes are TRBV28 and TRBJ2-2; possible D gene TRBD2, 6 bases. This CDR3 is built from 15 residues. Germline CDR1 MDHEN, CDR2 SYDVKM. V shed 4 bases and J shed 5 bases, with 14 bases lying between them. CDR3 sequence: CASSSSDEGTGELFF. The CDR3 DNA follows: TGTGCCAGCAGTTCTAGCGACGAGGGGACCGGGGAGCTGTTTTTT.

In its sample, this clonotype was seen a few times. This rearrangement joins TRBV27 to TRBJ1-2, with a weak D call TRBD1 (6 bases). Trimming left V 5 bases short and J 3 bases short, with 16 bases between. The CDR3 is 15 residues long. Looked up from germline, CDR1 is MNHEY and CDR2 is SMNVEV (reference sequence). This CDR3 is CASSLQGIPYYGYTF. CDR3 in DNA: TGTGCCAGCAGTCTACAGGGTATTCCCTACTATGGCTACACCTTC.

The rearrangement joins TRBV4-3 to TRBJ1-6; D remains ambiguous. The V end lost 0 bases, the J end lost 11 bases, and 8 bases lay between the germline ends. The CDR3 extends over 13 amino acids. Germline CDR1 LGHNA, CDR2 YSLEER. Here the CDR3 DNA reads TGCGCCAGCAGCCAAGATAGCGAAGCACCCCTCCACTTT. Protein product: CASSQDSEAPLHF.

This chain uses TRBV4-2 with TRBJ2-3, with 8 nucleotides matching TRBD2. The germline V gene has CDR1 LGHNA and CDR2 YNFKEQ. This CDR3 has 15 amino acids. The junction had 3 bases not matched to a gene; V was cut back by 0 bases and J by 4 bases. The CDR3 DNA sequence: TGTGCCAGCAGCCAAGAAGCGGGAGATTCAGATACGCAGTATTTT. As protein: CASSQEAGDSDTQYF.

For this clonotype: One end of the junction does not line up with germline, which may come from a read error. The rearrangement joins TRBV27 to TRBJ2-3; no clear D. The germline CDR1 and CDR2 sequences are MNHEY and SMNVEV (reference sequence). CDR3 length: 13 amino acids. CDR3 loop: CTSSPLKADTQYF. The CDR3 DNA reads TGTACCAGCAGTCCCTTAAAAGCAGATACGCAGTATTTT.

At least ten counts were recorded for this clonotype. The rearrangement joins TRBV27 to TRBJ2-1; 10 bases map to TRBD2. J lost 4 bases, V lost 4 bases, and 7 bases had no gene match. The CDR3 runs 16 residues. CDR1 and CDR2 (germline): MNHEY, SMNVEV (reference sequence). The DNA of the CDR3 is TGTGCCAGCAGTTATATAGCGGGAGGAGCTTACAATGAGCAGTTCTTC. Translating it yields CASSYIAGGAYNEQFF.

J is TRBJ1-2 and V is TRBV10-3, with D maybe TRBD1 (6 bases). Germline CDR1 ENHRY, CDR2 SYGVKD. This CDR3 comprises 14 residues. The V end was cut by 4 bases, the J end by 3 bases, with 12 bases between. The CDR3 region has the DNA TGTGCCATCAGTGCGGGGGGGGCACACTATGGCTACACCTTC. It codes for CAISAGGAHYGYTF.

This clonotype was found many times. The V gene is TRBV11-1, the J gene TRBJ1-1; 7 bases fit TRBD1. After removal of 5 bases from V and 1 base from J, the junction contained 4 bases not matched to a gene. Germline CDR1 and CDR2: SGHAT and FQDESV (reference sequence). The CDR3 is made up of 14 amino acids. The CDR3 sequence is CASSIHRGNTEAFF. The CDR3, as DNA: TGTGCCAGCAGCATCCACAGGGGGAACACTGAAGCTTTCTTT.

This clonotype was recorded at least ten times. Possible read error: a much larger clone is one base away. The chain has TRBV20-1 and TRBJ2-7, with D possibly matching TRBD1 (5 bases). The CDR3 runs to 11 residues. Deletions cut 3 bases from V and 4 bases from J, with 7 bases between. Germline values: CDR1 DFQATT, CDR2 SNEGSKA (reference sequence). DNA for the CDR3: TGCAGTGCTAGTGGGGCTTACGAGCAGTACTTC. Amino acid sequence: CSASGAYEQYF.

This clonotype was picked up many times. The rearrangement uses TRBV5-5 and TRBJ1-4; 7 bases align to TRBD1. This CDR3 is 17 amino acids long. Germline CDR1 SGHKS, CDR2 YYEKEE (reference sequence). Trimming removed 2 bases from V and 2 bases from J; junction bases left unmatched: 9. CDR3 loop: CASSFTAGGFTNEKLFF. CDR3 in DNA: TGTGCCAGCAGCTTCACGGCAGGGGGATTTACTAATGAAAAACTGTTTTTT.

This clonotype was observed at least ten times. This sequence joins TRBV6-5 and TRBJ2-3, with D maybe TRBD2 (7 bases). The V end was cut by 2 bases, the J end by 0 bases, with 12 bases between. This CDR3 comprises 16 residues. Germline V gene data show CDR1 as MNHEY and CDR2 as SVGAGI. CDR3 sequence (DNA): TGTGCCAGCAGTTACCGCCGGGGGGCGAGCACAGATACGCAGTATTTT. This gives the protein CASSYRRGASTDTQYF.

This clonotype appeared many times. This chain joins TRBV20-1 and TRBJ1-5; a possible D gene is TRBD1 (5 bases). CDR1 is DFQATT and CDR2 is SNEGSKA in the germline V gene (reference sequence). Trimming took 1 base from V and 1 from J, leaving 8 bases between them. The CDR3 runs to 14 residues. For the CDR3, the DNA is TGCAGTGCTAGAGTAGGGACCAGCAATCAGCCCCAGCATTTT. Protein product: CSARVGTSNQPQHF.

The chain couples TRBV7-9 to TRBJ2-5; 9 bases align to TRBD2. Trimming took 1 base from V and 3 from J; bases not matched to a gene: 24. Germline V gene sequence: CDR1 SEHNR, CDR2 FQNEAQ (reference sequence). The CDR3 runs 22 residues. The CDR3 sequence is CASSLGVLFESGRTSKKETQYF. The CDR3 DNA follows: TGTGCCAGCAGCTTAGGAGTACTATTTGAGAGCGGGAGGACCTCCAAAAAAGAGACCCAGTACTTC.

The V call is TRBV18, the J call TRBJ1-2; D gene uncertain. The CDR3 loop spans 13 amino acids. The ends were cut back, 2 bases at V and 8 bases at J, with 12 bases in the middle. Germline assignment: CDR1 KGHSH and CDR2 LQKENI. This chain's CDR3 is CASSPVNYGGYTF. In DNA, the CDR3 is TGTGCCAGCTCACCAGTTAACTATGGAGGCTACACCTTC.

At least ten counts were recorded for this clonotype. V usage is TRBV28 and J usage is TRBJ2-5; 7 nucleotides align to TRBD1. The CDR3 contains 14 residues. Germline V gene sequence: CDR1 MDHEN, CDR2 SYDVKM. V shed 5 bases and J 7 bases; nucleotides not matched to a gene: 10. CDR3 residues: CASSRDSGWGTQYF. CDR3 DNA sequence: TGTGCCAGCAGTCGGGACAGTGGTTGGGGGACCCAGTACTTC.

Notes on this clonotype: A much larger clone lies one base from this, so it may be a read error. J is TRBJ2-5 and V is TRBV12-3 or TRBV12-4, with D unresolved. The CDR3 runs 13 residues. The V and J ends lost 3 bases and 1 base respectively, with 6 bases between them. The CDR3 DNA reads as TGTGCCAGCAGTTTTGATGGCCAAGAGACCCAGTACTTC. It codes for CASSFDGQETQYF.

In its sample, this clonotype was seen a few times. This chain connects TRBV12-3 or TRBV12-4 to TRBJ1-2; D uncertain. Trimming stripped 3 bases from V and 7 bases from J, with 18 bases between. CDR3 length: 15 amino acids. The CDR3 is CASSFFPPGFSGYTF. CDR3 DNA: TGTGCCAGCAGTTTTTTCCCCCCCGGGTTCTCTGGCTACACCTTC.

In its sample, this clonotype was seen a few times. CDR3 sequence reads: CSALYGAGANVLTF. DNA for the CDR3: TGCAGTGCCTTATATGGGGCTGGGGCCAACGTCCTGACTTTC. The chain employs TRBV20-1 and TRBJ2-6; no firm D call. CDR3 length: 14 residues. V shed 6 bases and J shed 2 bases, with 11 bases lying between them. The germline gives CDR1 DFQATT, CDR2 SNEGSKA (reference sequence).

This chain links TRBV14 with TRBJ2-1; 11 positions match TRBD2. The junction had 19 bases not matched to a gene; V was cut back by 6 bases and J by 9 bases. CDR3 length: 18 amino acids. Germline-derived CDR1 and CDR2 are SGHDN and FVKESK. CDR3 DNA sequence: TGTGCCAGCAGTGACAGACTTTTACTAGCGGGAGTAAAGGGTGAGCAGTTCTTC. Amino acids: CASSDRLLLAGVKGEQFF.